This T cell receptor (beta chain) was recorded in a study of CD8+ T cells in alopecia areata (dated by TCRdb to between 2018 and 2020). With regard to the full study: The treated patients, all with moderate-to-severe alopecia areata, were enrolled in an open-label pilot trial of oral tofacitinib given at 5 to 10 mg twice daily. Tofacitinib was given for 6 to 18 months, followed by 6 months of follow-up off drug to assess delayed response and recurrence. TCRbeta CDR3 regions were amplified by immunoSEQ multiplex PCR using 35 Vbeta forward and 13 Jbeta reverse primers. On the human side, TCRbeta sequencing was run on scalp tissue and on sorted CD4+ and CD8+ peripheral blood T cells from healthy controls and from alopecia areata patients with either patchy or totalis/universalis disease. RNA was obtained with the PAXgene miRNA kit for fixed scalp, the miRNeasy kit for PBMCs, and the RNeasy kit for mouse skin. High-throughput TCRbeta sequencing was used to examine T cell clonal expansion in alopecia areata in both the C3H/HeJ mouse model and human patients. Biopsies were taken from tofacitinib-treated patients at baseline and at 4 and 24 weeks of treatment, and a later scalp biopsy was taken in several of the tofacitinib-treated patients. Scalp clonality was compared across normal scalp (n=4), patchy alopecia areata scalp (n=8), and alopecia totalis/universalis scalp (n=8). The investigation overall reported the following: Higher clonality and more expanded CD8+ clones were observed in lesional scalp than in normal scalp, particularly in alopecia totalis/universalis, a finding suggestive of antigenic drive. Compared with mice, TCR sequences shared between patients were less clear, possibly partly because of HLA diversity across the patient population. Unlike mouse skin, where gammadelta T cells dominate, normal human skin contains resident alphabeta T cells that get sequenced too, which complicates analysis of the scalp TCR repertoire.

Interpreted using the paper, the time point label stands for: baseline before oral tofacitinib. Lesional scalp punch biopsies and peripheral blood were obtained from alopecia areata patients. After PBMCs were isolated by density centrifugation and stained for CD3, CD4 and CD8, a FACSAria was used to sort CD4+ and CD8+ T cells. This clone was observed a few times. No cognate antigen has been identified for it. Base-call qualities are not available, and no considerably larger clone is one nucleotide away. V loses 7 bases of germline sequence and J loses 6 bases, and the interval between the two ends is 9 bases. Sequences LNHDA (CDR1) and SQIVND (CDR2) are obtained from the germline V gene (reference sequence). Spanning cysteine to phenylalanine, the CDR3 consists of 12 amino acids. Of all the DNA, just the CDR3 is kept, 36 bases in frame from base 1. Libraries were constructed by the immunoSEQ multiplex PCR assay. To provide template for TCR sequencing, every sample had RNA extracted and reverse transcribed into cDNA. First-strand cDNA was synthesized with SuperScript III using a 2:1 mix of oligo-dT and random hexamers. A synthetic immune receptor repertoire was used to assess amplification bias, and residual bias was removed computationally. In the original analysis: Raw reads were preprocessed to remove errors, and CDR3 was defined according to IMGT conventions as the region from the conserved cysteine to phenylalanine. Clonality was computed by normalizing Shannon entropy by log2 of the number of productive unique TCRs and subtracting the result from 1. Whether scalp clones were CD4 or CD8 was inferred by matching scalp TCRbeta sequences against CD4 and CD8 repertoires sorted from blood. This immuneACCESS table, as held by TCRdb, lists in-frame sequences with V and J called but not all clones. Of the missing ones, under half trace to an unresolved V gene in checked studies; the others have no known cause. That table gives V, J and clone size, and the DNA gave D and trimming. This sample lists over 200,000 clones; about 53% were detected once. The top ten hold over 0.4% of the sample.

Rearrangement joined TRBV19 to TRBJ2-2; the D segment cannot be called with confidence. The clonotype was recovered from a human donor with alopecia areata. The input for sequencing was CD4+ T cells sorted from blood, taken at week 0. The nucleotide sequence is TGTGCCAGTACCCATGCCGCCGGGGAGCTGTTTTTT. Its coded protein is CASTHAAGELFF.